These 15 T cell receptor beta chains originate from one sample sequenced in a study of blood T cell repertoires in COVID-19 (dated by TCRdb to the early 2020s). Library preparation employed the immunoSEQ multiplex PCR assay. Held by TCRdb, this immuneACCESS table contains in-frame sequences only and omits some clones. Under half of the omission traces to an unresolved V gene where checked; the cause of the rest is unknown. For this sample the table gives under 450,000 clones, of which approximately 91% were detected only once. The top ten hold less than 2% of the sample. The material sequenced was peripheral blood. These receptors were obtained from a middle-aged woman with COVID-19, enrolled during active disease.

The V and J genes are TRBV5-4 and TRBJ2-7; D might be TRBD2 (5 bases). CDR3 length: 14 residues. Trimming shortened V by 5 bases and J by 0 bases, and 12 bases separated the two germline ends. Germline CDR1 SGHNT, CDR2 YYREEE (reference sequence). The chain's CDR3 is CASSLASSSYEQYF. The CDR3 nucleotides read TGTGCCAGCAGTTTAGCGTCTAGCTCCTACGAGCAGTACTTC.

The CDR3 loop reads CASSQQGVSNSPLHF. CDR3 nucleotide sequence: TGTGCCAGTAGTCAACAGGGGGTTAGTAATTCACCCCTCCACTTT. The chain recombines TRBV19 with TRBJ1-6; 8 bases are a match to TRBD1. V trimming: 5 bases; J trimming: 6 bases; junction bases outside the gene matches: 6. CDR1 and CDR2 from the germline V gene are LNHDA and SQIVND (reference sequence). This CDR3 comprises 15 residues.

The genes are TRBV5-4 and TRBJ2-7, with D perhaps matching TRBD2 (5 bases). The CDR3 extends over 15 amino acids. Germline CDR1 is SGHNT and CDR2 is YYREEE (reference sequence). V was clipped by 0 bases and J by 2 bases, with 12 bases between them. The CDR3 sequence: CASSLDTSGAYEQYF. CDR3 in DNA: TGTGCCAGCAGCTTGGATACCTCCGGGGCCTACGAGCAGTACTTC.

On this clone itself: The same CDR3 is also encoded by other DNA sequences in this sample. This chain uses TRBV20-1 with TRBJ1-5, with D unclear. Germline CDR1 and CDR2: DFQATT and SNEGSKA (reference sequence). V was cut by 6 bases and J by 2 bases, with 14 bases left in between. The CDR3 sequence is 14 residues long. Here the CDR3 reads CSASPGAGNQPQHF. The CDR3 DNA sequence: TGCAGTGCCAGTCCGGGAGCGGGCAATCAGCCCCAGCATTTT.

The rearrangement links TRBV3-1 (or the pseudogene TRBV3-2) to TRBJ2-1; 9 bases agree with TRBD2. Germline V gene sequence: CDR1 LGHDT, CDR2 YNNKEL (reference sequence). The junction had 6 bases not matched to a gene; V was cut back by 0 bases and J by 6 bases. The CDR3 loop spans 16 amino acids. This CDR3 reads CASSQEGTSFSNEQFF. In DNA form, the CDR3 reads TGTGCCAGCAGCCAAGAAGGGACTAGCTTTTCCAATGAGCAGTTCTTC.

This chain links TRBV9 with TRBJ2-3, with 9 bases that match TRBD2. V gave up 4 bases and J gave up 4 bases; unmatched junction bases: 13. The germline V gene has CDR1 SGDLS and CDR2 YYNGEE. The length of the CDR3 is 17 residues. CDR3 bases: TGTGCCAGCAGCCCAATGGGGGGTAGCGGGAGTCCAGATACGCAGTATTTT. This gives the protein CASSPMGGSGSPDTQYF.

The V gene is TRBV4-3, the J gene TRBJ1-3; possibly TRBD1 for D (6 bases). Trimming left V 1 base short and J 0 bases short, with 13 bases between. The CDR3 is 17 amino acids. The germline V gene encodes CDR1 LGHNA and CDR2 YSLEER. The chain's CDR3 is CASSQVASGASGNTIYF. CDR3 bases: TGCGCCAGCAGCCAAGTGGCGTCAGGGGCCTCTGGAAACACCATATATTTT.

There are a few counts of this clone. The chain joins TRBV4-3 to TRBJ2-1, with a tentative D call TRBD2 (6 bases). With 0 bases removed from V and 0 bases from J, the gap between germline ends came to 15 bases. This CDR3 has 18 residues. From germline, CDR1 is LGHNA and CDR2 YSLEER. Here the CDR3 reads CASSQDLVAGTSYNEQFF. CDR3 DNA: TGCGCCAGCAGCCAAGATCTCGTCGCGGGAACCTCCTACAATGAGCAGTTCTTC.

The genes are TRBV7-9 and TRBJ2-2, with D possibly being TRBD1 (6 bases). Trimming shortened V by 3 bases and J by 1 base, and 15 bases separated the two germline ends. Germline-derived CDR1 and CDR2 are SEHNR and FQNEAQ (reference sequence). The CDR3 has 17 residues. In nucleotides, the CDR3 is TGTGCCAGCAGCTTGGGGAATTTGGACAGGAACACCGGGGAGCTGTTTTTT. This sequence encodes CASSLGNLDRNTGELFF.

This chain links TRBV19 with TRBJ1-5; 8 bases fit TRBD1. Germline V gene lookup returns CDR1 LNHDA and CDR2 SQIVND (reference sequence). J gave up 4 bases and V 5 bases, and 10 bases lay outside the gene matches. CDR3 length: 16 amino acids. The CDR3 is CASSLGFRGQNQPQHF. DNA of the CDR3: TGTGCCAGTAGTCTAGGTTTCAGGGGGCAGAATCAGCCCCAGCATTTT. The full variable domain, its missing parts supplied by reference TRBV19 and TRBJ1-5, is DGGITQSPKYLFRKEGQNVTLSCEQNLNHDAMYWYRQDPGQGLRLIYYSQIVNDFQKGDIAEGYSVSREKKESFPLTVTSAQKNPTAFYLCASSLGFRGQNQPQHFGDGTRLSIL.

The chain is built from TRBV5-6 and TRBJ1-6, with D unclear. V was trimmed by 5 bases and J by 0 bases, leaving 12 bases between them. The CDR3 contains 16 residues. Germline V gives CDR1 SGHDT, CDR2 YYEEEE. CDR3 coding DNA: TGTGCCAGCAGTCATACTGCGAGCTCCTATAATTCACCCCTCCACTTT. This translates into CASSHTASSYNSPLHF.

J is TRBJ1-5 and V is TRBV19; TRBD1 matches 9 bases. Trimming at V came to 10 bases and at J to 7 bases, leaving 8 bases not matched to a gene. Germline V CDR1 and CDR2: LNHDA, SQIVND (reference sequence). The CDR3 sequence is 13 residues long. The CDR3 DNA is TGTGCCACTGAACAGGGGGCGCGGCAGCCCCAGCATTTT. The encoded protein is CATEQGARQPQHF.

The V gene is TRBV9, the J gene TRBJ1-1; no clear D. CDR3 length: 13 amino acids. The V gene lost 2 bases and the J gene lost 0 bases, with 5 bases spanning the gap. The V gene's germline CDR1 is SGDLS and CDR2 YYNGEE. The CDR3 reads CASSVKLNTEAFF. The CDR3 nucleotides are TGTGCCAGCAGCGTCAAGCTGAACACTGAAGCTTTCTTT.

The V call is TRBV14, the J call TRBJ1-1; D is uncertain. This CDR3 has 13 residues. Between the trimmed V and J ends, which lost 1 base and 0 bases, there was a span of 3 bases. CDR1 is SGHDN, CDR2 FVKESK, per germline. The CDR3 protein is CASSQALNTEAFF. For the CDR3, the DNA is TGTGCCAGCAGCCAAGCTCTGAACACTGAAGCTTTCTTT. Full variable domain (outside the CDR3, taken from reference TRBV14 and TRBJ1-1): EAGVTQFPSHSVIEKGQTVTLRCDPISGHDNLYWYRRVMGKEIKFLLHFVKESKQDESGMPNNRFLAERTGGTYSTLKVQPAELEDSGVYFCASSQALNTEAFFGQGTRLTVV.

The V and J genes are TRBV28 and TRBJ1-5, with 7 positions matching TRBD1. Germline V lookup: CDR1 MDHEN, CDR2 SYDVKM. The trim removed 10 bases at V and 5 bases at J, leaving 11 bases unmatched. The CDR3 extends over 14 amino acids. This CDR3 is CATFETGPYQPQHF. CDR3 in DNA: TGTGCCACCTTCGAGACAGGGCCTTATCAGCCCCAGCATTTT. The whole variable domain, remainder taken from reference TRBV28 and TRBJ1-5, is DVKVTQSSRYLVKRTGEKVFLECVQDMDHENMFWYRQDPGLGLRLIYFSYDVKMKEKGDIPEGYSVSREKKERFSLILESASTNQTSMYLCATFETGPYQPQHFGDGTRLSIL.